Described below is a single T cell receptor beta chain sequence and its context. The antigen is undetermined. These data are taken from a study of cytomegalovirus exposure and HLA in healthy donors. Study summary: Within an early data release were around 87 million unique TCRs drawn from HLA-typed donors.

The CDR3 has 15 residues. The germline CDR1 and CDR2 sequences are MGHDK and SYGVNS. V lost 1 base and J 2 bases, leaving 11 bases between the germline ends. This PCR relied on a set of 60 Vbeta primers and 13 Jbeta primers. Data came from immunoSEQ multiplex PCR; TCRdb stores just in-frame clones and leaves some out. This repertoire shows some 120,000 clones, 80% found once; its top ten account for 1%. Study-wide results and caveats: A later analysis reportedly identified an Asian-associated ancestry cluster as carrying fewer N-insertions than the approximately 640-donor mean. Accounts indicate the classifier identified cytomegalovirus status with strong specificity and sensitivity. TCR beta chains associated with HLA were, in a later analysis, more clonally expanded than equally common others.

The sequence was obtained from a man aged 35 to 55 in good health and CMV-seronegative. The rearrangement uses TRBV25-1 and TRBJ2-5; weak D call: TRBD2 (7 bases). What was sequenced was PBMCs. CDR3 residues: CASSEFKGGQETQYF. The CDR3 nucleotides read TGTGCCAGCAGTGAATTCAAGGGGGGGCAAGAGACCCAGTACTTC.